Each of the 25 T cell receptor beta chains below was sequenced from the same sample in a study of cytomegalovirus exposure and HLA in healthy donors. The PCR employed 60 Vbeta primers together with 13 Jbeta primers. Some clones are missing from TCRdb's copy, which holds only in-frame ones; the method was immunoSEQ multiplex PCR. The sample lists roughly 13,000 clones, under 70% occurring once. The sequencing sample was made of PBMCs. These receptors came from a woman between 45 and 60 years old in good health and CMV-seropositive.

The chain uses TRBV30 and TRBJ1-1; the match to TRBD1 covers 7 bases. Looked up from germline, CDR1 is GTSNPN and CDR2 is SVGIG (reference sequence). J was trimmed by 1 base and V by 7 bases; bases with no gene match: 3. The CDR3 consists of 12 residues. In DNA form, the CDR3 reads TGTGCCTTACACAGGGGGAACACTGAAGCTTTCTTT. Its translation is CALHRGNTEAFF.

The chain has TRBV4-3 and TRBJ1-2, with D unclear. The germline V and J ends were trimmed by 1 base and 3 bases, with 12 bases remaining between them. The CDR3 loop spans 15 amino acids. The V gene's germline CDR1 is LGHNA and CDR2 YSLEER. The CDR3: CASSQGRAPHYGYTF. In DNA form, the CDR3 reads TGCGCCAGCAGCCAAGGGAGGGCGCCTCACTATGGCTACACCTTC.

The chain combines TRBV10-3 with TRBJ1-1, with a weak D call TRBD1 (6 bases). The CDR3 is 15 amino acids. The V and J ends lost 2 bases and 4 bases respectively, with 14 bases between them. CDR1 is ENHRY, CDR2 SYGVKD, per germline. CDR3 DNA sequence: TGTGCCATCAGTGAGCCGAGGGGGGGGCCCACTGAAGCTTTCTTT. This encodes CAISEPRGGPTEAFF.

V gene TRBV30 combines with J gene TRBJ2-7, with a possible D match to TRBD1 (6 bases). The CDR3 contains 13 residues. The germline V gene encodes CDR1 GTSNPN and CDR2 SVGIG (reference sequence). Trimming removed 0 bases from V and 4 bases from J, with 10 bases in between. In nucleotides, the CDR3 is TGTGCCTGGAGTGTAGGTCAGGGGTACGAGCAGTACTTC. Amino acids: CAWSVGQGYEQYF.

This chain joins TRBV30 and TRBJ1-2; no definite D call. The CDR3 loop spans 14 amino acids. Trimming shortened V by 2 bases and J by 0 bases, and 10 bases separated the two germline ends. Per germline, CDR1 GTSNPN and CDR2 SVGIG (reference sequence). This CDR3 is CAWSYEDTNYGYTF. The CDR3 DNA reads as TGTGCCTGGAGTTACGAAGACACTAACTATGGCTACACCTTC. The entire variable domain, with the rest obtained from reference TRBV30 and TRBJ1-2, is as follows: SQTIHQWPATLVQPVGSPLSLECTVEGTSNPNLYWYRQAAGRGLQLLFYSVGIGQISSEVPQNLSASRPQDRQFILSSKKLLLSDSGFYLCAWSYEDTNYGYTFGSGTRLTVV.

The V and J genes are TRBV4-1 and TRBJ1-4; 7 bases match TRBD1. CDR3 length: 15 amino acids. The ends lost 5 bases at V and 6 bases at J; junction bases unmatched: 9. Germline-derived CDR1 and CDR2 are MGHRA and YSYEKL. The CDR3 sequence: CASSYLQGTDEKLFF. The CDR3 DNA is TGCGCCAGCAGCTACCTACAGGGGACCGATGAAAAACTGTTTTTT.

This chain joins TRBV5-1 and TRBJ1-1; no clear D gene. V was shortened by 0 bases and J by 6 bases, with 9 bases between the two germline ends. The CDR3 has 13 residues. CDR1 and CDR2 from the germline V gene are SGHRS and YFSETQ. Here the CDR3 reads CASSLATAAEAFF. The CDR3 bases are TGCGCCAGCAGCTTGGCAACAGCCGCTGAAGCTTTCTTT.

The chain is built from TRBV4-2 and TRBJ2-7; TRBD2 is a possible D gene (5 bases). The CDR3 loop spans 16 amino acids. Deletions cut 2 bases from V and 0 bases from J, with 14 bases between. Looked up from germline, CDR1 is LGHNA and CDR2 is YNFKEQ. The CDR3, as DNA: TGTGCCAGCAGCCAATCGCTGGCACTAGACTCCTACGAGCAGTACTTC. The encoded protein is CASSQSLALDSYEQYF.

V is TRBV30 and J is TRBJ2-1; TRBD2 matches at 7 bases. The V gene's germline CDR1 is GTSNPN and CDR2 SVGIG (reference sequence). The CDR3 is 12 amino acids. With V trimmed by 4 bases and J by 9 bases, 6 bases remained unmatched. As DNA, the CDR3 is TGTGCCTGGAAGGCTAGCGGCACTGAGCAGTTCTTC. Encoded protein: CAWKASGTEQFF.

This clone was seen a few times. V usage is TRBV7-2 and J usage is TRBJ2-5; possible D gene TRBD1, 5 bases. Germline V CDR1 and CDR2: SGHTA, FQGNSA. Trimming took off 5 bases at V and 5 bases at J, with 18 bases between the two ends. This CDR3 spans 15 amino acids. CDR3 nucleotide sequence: TGTGCCAGCAGCCCCGCCGAAGACAGCCGGGAGACCCAGTACTTC. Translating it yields CASSPAEDSRETQYF.

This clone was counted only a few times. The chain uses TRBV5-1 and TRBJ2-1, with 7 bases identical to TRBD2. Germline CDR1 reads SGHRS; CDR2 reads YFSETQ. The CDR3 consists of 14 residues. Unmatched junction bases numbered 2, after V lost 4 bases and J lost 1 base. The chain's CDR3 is CASSAGESYNEQFF. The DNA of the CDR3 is TGCGCCAGCAGCGCGGGAGAGTCCTACAATGAGCAGTTCTTC.

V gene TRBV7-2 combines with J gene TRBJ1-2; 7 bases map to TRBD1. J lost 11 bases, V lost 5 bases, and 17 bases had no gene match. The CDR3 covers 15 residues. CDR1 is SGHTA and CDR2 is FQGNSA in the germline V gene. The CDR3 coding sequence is TGTGCCAGCAGCCGCCTTGCGGGACAGCCCAGAGGGTACACCTTC. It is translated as CASSRLAGQPRGYTF. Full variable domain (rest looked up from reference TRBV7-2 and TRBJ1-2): GAGVSQSPSNKVTEKGKDVELRCDPISGHTALYWYRQSLGQGLEFLIYFQGNSAPDKSGLPSDRFSAERTGGSVSTLTIQRTQQEDSAVYLCASSRLAGQPRGYTFGSGTRLTVV.

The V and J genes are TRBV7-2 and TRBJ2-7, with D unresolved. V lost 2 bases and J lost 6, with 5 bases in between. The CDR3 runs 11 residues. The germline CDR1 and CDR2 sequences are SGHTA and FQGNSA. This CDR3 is CASSLKLEQYF. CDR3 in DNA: TGTGCCAGCAGCTTAAAACTCGAGCAGTACTTC.

For the CDR3, the DNA is TGTGCCAGCAGCTGGGACAGGGGCACTGAAGCTTTCTTT. It specifies CASSWDRGTEAFF. The V gene is TRBV11-2, the J gene TRBJ1-1; 10 nucleotides line up with TRBD1. Unmatched junction bases numbered 0, after V lost 4 bases and J lost 4 bases. This CDR3 spans 13 amino acids. CDR1 is SGHAT and CDR2 is FQNNGV in the germline V gene. Complete variable domain (other parts from reference TRBV11-2 and TRBJ1-1): EAGVAQSPRYKIIEKRQSVAFWCNPISGHATLYWYQQILGQGPKLLIQFQNNGVVDDSQLPKDRFSAERLKGVDSTLKIQPAKLEDSAVYLCASSWDRGTEAFFGQGTRLTVV.

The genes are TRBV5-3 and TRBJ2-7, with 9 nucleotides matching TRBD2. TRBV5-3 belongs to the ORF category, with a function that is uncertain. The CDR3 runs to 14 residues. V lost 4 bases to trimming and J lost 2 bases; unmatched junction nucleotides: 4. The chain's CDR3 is CARSGTSGPYEQYF. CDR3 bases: TGTGCCAGAAGCGGAACTAGCGGGCCCTACGAGCAGTACTTC.

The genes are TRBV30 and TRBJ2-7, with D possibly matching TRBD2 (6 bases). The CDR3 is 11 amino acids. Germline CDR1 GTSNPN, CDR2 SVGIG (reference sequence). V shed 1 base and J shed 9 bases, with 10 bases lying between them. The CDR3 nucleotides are TGTGCCTGGAGTGAGACTAGGGTGCAGTACTTC. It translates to CAWSETRVQYF.

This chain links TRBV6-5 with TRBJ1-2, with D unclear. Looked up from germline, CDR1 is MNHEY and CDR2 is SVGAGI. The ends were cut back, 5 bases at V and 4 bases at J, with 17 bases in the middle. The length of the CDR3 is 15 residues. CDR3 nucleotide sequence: TGTGCCAGCAGTCGCCACAAGGGAGAAGGCTATGGCTACACCTTC. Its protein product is CASSRHKGEGYGYTF.

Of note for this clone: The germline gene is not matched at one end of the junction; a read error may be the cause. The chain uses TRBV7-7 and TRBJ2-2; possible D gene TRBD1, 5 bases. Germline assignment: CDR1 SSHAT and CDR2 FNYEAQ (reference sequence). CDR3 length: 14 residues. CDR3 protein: CASSLAPRAGELFF. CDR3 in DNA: TGTGCTAGCAGCTTAGCCCCCAGGGCCGGGGAGCTGTTTTTT.

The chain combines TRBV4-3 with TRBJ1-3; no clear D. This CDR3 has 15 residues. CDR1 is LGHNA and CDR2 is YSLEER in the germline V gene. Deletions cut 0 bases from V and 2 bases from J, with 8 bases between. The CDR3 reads CASSQEYRAGNTIYF. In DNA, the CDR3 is TGCGCCAGCAGCCAAGAATACAGAGCTGGAAACACCATATATTTT.

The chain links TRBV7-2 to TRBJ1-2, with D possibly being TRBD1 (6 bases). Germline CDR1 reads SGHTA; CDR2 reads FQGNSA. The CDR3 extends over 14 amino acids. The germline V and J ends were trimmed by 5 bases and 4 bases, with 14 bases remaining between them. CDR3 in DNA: TGTGCCAGCAGCCGCCTGACAGGATCCTATGGCTACACCTTC. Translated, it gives CASSRLTGSYGYTF.

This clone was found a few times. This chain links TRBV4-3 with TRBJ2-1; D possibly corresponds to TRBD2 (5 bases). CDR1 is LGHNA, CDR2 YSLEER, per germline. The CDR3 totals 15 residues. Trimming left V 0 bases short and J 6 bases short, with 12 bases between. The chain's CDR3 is CASSQDLGDTNEQFF. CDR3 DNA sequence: TGCGCCAGCAGCCAAGATCTCGGGGATACCAATGAGCAGTTCTTC.

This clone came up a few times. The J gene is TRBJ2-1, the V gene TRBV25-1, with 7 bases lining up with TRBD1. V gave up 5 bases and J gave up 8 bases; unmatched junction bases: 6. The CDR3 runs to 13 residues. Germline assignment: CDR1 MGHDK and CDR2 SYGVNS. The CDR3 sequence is CASSRQGGDEQFF. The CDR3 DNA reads TGTGCCAGCAGTCGACAGGGTGGGGATGAGCAGTTCTTC. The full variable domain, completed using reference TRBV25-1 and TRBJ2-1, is EADIYQTPRYLVIGTGKKITLECSQTMGHDKMYWYQQDPGMELHLIHYSYGVNSTEKGDLSSESTVSRIRTEHFPLTLESARPSHTSQYLCASSRQGGDEQFFGPGTRLTVL.

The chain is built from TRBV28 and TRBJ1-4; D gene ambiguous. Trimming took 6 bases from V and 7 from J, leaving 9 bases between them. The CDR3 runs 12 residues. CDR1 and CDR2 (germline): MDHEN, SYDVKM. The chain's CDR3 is CASSPDLEKLFF. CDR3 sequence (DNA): TGTGCCAGCAGCCCAGATCTTGAAAAACTGTTTTTT. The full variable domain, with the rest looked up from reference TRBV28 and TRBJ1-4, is DVKVTQSSRYLVKRTGEKVFLECVQDMDHENMFWYRQDPGLGLRLIYFSYDVKMKEKGDIPEGYSVSREKKERFSLILESASTNQTSMYLCASSPDLEKLFFGSGTQLSVL.

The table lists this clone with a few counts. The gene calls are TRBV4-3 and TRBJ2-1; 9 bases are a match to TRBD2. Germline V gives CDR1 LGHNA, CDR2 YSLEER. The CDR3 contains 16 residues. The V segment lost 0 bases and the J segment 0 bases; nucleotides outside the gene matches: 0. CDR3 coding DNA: TGCGCCAGCAGCCAAGAACTAGCGGGCTCCTACAATGAGCAGTTCTTC. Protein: CASSQELAGSYNEQFF.

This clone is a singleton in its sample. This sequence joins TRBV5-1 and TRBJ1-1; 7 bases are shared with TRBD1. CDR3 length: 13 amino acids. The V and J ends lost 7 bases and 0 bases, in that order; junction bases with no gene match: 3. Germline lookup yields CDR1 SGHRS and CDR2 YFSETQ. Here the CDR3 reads CASGTEMNTEAFF. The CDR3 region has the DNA TGCGCCAGCGGGACAGAAATGAACACTGAAGCTTTCTTT.